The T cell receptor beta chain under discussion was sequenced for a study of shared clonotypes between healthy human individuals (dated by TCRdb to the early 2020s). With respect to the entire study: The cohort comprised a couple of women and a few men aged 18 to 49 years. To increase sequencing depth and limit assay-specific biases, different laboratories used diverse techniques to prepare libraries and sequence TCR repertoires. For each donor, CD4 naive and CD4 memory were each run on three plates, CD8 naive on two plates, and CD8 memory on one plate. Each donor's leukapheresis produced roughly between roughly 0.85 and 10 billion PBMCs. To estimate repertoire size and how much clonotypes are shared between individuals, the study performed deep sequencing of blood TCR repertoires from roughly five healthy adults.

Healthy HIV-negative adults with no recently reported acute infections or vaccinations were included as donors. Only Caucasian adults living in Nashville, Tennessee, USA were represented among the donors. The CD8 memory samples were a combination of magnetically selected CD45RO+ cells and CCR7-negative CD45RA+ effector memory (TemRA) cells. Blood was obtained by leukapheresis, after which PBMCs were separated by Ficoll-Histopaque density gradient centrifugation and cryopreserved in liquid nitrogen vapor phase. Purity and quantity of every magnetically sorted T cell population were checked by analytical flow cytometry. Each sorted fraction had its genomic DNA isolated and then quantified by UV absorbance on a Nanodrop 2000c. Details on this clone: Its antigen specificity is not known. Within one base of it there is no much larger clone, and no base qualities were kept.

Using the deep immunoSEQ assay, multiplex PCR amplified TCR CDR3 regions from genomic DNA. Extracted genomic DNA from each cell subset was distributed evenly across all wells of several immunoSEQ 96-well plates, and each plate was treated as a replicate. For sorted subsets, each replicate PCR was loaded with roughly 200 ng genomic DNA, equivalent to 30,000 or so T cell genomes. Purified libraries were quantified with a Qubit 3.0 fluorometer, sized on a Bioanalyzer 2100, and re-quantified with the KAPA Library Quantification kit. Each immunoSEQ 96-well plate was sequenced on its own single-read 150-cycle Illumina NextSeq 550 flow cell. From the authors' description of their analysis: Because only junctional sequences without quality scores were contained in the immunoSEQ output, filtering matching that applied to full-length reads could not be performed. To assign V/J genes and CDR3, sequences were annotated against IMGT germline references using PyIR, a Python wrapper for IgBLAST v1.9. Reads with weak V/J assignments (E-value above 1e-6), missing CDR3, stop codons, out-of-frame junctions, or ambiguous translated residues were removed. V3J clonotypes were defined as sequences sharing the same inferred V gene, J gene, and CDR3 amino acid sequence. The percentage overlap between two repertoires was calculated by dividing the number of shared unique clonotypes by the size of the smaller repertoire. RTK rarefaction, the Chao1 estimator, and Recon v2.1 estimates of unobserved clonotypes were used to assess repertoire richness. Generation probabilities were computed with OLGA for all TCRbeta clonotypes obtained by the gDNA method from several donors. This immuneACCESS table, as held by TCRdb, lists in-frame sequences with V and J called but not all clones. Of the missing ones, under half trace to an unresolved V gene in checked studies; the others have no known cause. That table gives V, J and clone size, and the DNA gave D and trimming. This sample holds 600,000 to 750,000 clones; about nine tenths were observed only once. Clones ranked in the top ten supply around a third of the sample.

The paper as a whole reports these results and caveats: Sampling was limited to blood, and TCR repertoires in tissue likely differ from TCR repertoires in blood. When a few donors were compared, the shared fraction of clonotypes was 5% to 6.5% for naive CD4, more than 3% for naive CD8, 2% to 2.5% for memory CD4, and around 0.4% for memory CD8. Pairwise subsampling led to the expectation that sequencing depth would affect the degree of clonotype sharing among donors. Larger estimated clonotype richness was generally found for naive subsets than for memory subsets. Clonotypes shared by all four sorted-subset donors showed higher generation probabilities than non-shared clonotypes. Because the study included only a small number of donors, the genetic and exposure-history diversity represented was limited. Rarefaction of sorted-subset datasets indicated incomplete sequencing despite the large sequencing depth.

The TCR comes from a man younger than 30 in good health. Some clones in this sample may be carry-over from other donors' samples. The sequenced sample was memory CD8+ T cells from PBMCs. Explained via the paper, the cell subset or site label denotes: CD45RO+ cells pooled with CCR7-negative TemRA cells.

The base sequence is TGTGCCAGCAGCCAGCCGGTTCCCGGGGAGCTGTTTTTT. Its protein is CASSQPVPGELFF. The V and J segments used are TRBV28 and TRBJ2-2; no D gene is confidently identified. The germline V gene specifies MDHEN as CDR1 and SYDVKM as CDR2. Trimming at the junction amounts to 6 bases on V and 6 bases on J, and the germline ends lie 11 bases apart. The CDR3 has 13 amino acids, counting the end cysteine and phenylalanine. The read is trimmed to its CDR3 DNA, 39 bases read in frame from base 1. When the CDR3 is completed using the reference TRBV28 and TRBJ2-2 genes on either side, the full variable domain is DVKVTQSSRYLVKRTGEKVFLECVQDMDHENMFWYRQDPGLGLRLIYFSYDVKMKEKGDIPEGYSVSREKKERFSLILESASTNQTSMYLCASSQPVPGELFFGEGSRLTVL.